These 15 T cell receptor beta chains were sequenced from one sample in a study of regulatory T cells in long-lasting Graves disease. Time point denoted: newly diagnosed GD, antithyroid drugs for less than 3 months. Extracted RNA from PBMCs served as the source of the TCR library. CDR3-region Arm-PCR and iRepertoire HTBI primers produced the TCR beta libraries. One entry per CDR3 protein results from TCRdb running MiXCR on the multiplex PCR reads. Among about 350,000 distinct CDR3 sequences, roughly 17% were seen once, and the ten largest hold 20%. The data also belong to a second study, concerning T cells in Graves' hyperthyroidism and ophthalmopathy.

Sequences were derived from peripheral blood mononuclear cells (PBMCs), sampled at new diagnosis, from a patient treated with antithyroid drugs. These receptors were collected from a woman aged 18-29 years with Graves disease.

V usage is TRBV4-2 and J usage is TRBJ1-1; TRBD1 matches 7 bases. The CDR3 consists of 14 residues. Germline lookup yields CDR1 LGHNA and CDR2 YNFKEQ. V shed 4 bases, J shed 5 bases, and the junction held 7 bases outside the gene matches. Written as DNA, the CDR3 is TGTGCCAGCAGCCCCAGGTCAGGGGGGACTGAAGCTTTCTTT. Residues: CASSPRSGGTEAFF.

This clonotype was recorded many times. The V call is TRBV24-1, the J call TRBJ2-7; D is unresolved. Germline CDR1 is KGHDR and CDR2 is SFDVKD. V shed 5 bases and J shed 6 bases, with 13 bases lying between them. This CDR3 spans 13 amino acids. This CDR3 reads CATSVGPAGEQYF. The CDR3 region has the DNA TGTGCCACCAGTGTAGGGCCCGCTGGCGAGCAGTACTTC.

This clonotype turned up a few times. The junction departs from the called germline gene at one end, perhaps through a read error. V gene TRBV4-1 combines with J gene TRBJ1-4; 9 bases agree with TRBD1. This CDR3 has 14 residues. Looked up from germline, CDR1 is MGHRA and CDR2 is YSYEKL. The CDR3 DNA is TGCGCCAGCAGCAAAGACAGGGGGAATGAAAAACTGTTTTTT. This translates into CASSKDRGNEKLFF.

This clonotype was seen many times. This chain connects TRBV11-1 to TRBJ2-5; D not resolved. There are 12 residues in the CDR3. Per the germline V gene, CDR1 is SGHAT and CDR2 is FQDESV (reference sequence). V was clipped by 4 bases and J by 7 bases, with 10 bases between them. The DNA for the CDR3 is TGTGCCAGCAGCTCGGAGTGGGGGACCCAGTACTTC. This gives the protein CASSSEWGTQYF.

The chain combines TRBV2 with TRBJ2-1; 9 bases match TRBD1. This CDR3 is built from 13 residues. Germline V gene data show CDR1 as SNHLY and CDR2 as FYNNEI. V dropped 6 bases and J dropped 5; count of bases not matched to a gene: 2. CDR3 amino acids: CASRQGANNEQFF. The DNA for the CDR3 is TGTGCCAGCAGACAGGGGGCTAACAATGAGCAGTTCTTC.

This chain links TRBV4-3 with TRBJ2-4; 8 nucleotides line up with TRBD2. V was clipped by 3 bases and J by 0 bases; unmatched bases: 4. Germline V lookup: CDR1 LGHNA, CDR2 YSLEER. The CDR3 extends over 16 amino acids. The CDR3 loop reads CASSQVAGLAKNIQYF. Written as DNA, the CDR3 is TGCGCCAGCAGCCAGGTAGCGGGGCTAGCCAAAAACATTCAGTACTTC.

The rearrangement joins TRBV20-1 to TRBJ2-3; TRBD2 is a possible D gene (5 bases). Germline loops: CDR1 DFQATT, CDR2 SNEGSKA (reference sequence). The CDR3 covers 14 residues. V lost 3 bases and J 4 bases, leaving 14 bases between the germline ends. The CDR3 loop reads CSASTLVVSDTQYF. In DNA form, the CDR3 reads TGCAGTGCTAGTACACTAGTCGTCTCAGATACGCAGTATTTT.

V is TRBV6-1 and J is TRBJ1-2, with D maybe TRBD1 (5 bases). Deletions cut 5 bases from V and 5 bases from J, with 15 bases between. CDR1 is MNHNS and CDR2 is SASEGT in the germline V gene. There are 14 residues in the CDR3. The CDR3 nucleotides read TGTGCCAGCAGTCCCCGGAGACAGCAGTATGGCTACACCTTC. Its protein product is CASSPRRQQYGYTF.

This clonotype was seen at least ten times. J is TRBJ2-2 and V is TRBV4-2; D call uncertain. Germline CDR1 and CDR2: LGHNA and YNFKEQ. V lost 0 bases and J lost 4, with 6 bases in between. The CDR3 is made up of 14 amino acids. The CDR3 sequence: CASSQDLLTGELFF. The DNA of the CDR3 is TGTGCCAGCAGCCAAGATCTGCTCACCGGGGAGCTGTTTTTT.

The chain couples TRBV28 to TRBJ2-2; tentative D call: TRBD1 (5 bases). The V end lost 5 bases, the J end lost 4 bases, and 17 bases lay between the germline ends. CDR3 length equals 16 residues. Germline V gene lookup returns CDR1 MDHEN and CDR2 SYDVKM. The CDR3 bases are TGTGCCAGCAGTCCCCCTCGACAGCAAACCACCGGGGAGCTGTTTTTT. Its translation: CASSPPRQQTTGELFF.

This clonotype was counted ten times or more. This rearrangement joins TRBV3-1 to TRBJ2-1, with 9 bases aligning to TRBD2. The V gene end was trimmed by 3 bases and the J gene end by 4 bases; junction bases not matched to a gene: 7. CDR1 and CDR2 (germline): LGHDT, YNNKEL (reference sequence). The CDR3 covers 16 residues. CDR3 amino acids: CASSQFSGSRYNEQFF. The CDR3 DNA follows: TGTGCCAGCAGCCAGTTTAGCGGGAGTCGGTACAATGAGCAGTTCTTC.

In this sample, this clonotype turned up many times. The V call is TRBV7-9, the J call TRBJ2-1; possibly TRBD1 for D (5 bases). Germline V gene data show CDR1 as SEHNR and CDR2 as FQNEAQ (reference sequence). The CDR3 loop spans 13 amino acids. The V end lost 6 bases, the J end lost 8 bases, and 14 bases lay between the germline ends. The CDR3 loop is CASSDSIAYEQFF. Written as DNA, the CDR3 is TGTGCCAGCAGTGACAGTATTGCGTATGAGCAGTTCTTC.

This clonotype was picked up many times. This CDR3 is CASTLQRGQETQYF. CDR3 DNA: TGTGCCAGCACCCTCCAGCGGGGACAAGAGACCCAGTACTTC. This sequence joins TRBV6-2 or TRBV6-3 and TRBJ2-5; TRBD2 aligns across 7 bases. The CDR3 extends over 14 amino acids. Losses at the gene ends were 7 bases for V and 2 bases for J; bases not matched to a gene: 7. CDR1 and CDR2 from the germline V gene are MNHEY and SVGEGT.

This clonotype was counted at least ten times. The V and J genes are TRBV7-8 and TRBJ2-5; weak D call: TRBD2 (5 bases). The CDR3 contains 16 residues. Germline CDR1 SGHVS, CDR2 FQNEAQ. Between the trimmed V and J ends, which lost 1 base and 5 bases, there was a span of 17 bases. CDR3: CASSLDFANSGETQYF. The CDR3 region has the DNA TGTGCCAGCAGCTTAGACTTTGCGAATTCGGGGGAGACCCAGTACTTC. The full variable domain, rest sourced from reference TRBV7-8 and TRBJ2-5, is GAGVSQSPRYKVAKRGQDVALRCDPISGHVSLFWYQQALGQGPEFLTYFQNEAQLDKSGLPSDRFFAERPEGSVSTLKIQRTQQEDSAVYLCASSLDFANSGETQYFGPGTRLLVL.

This clonotype was seen many times. The V call is TRBV5-1, the J call TRBJ2-1, with TRBD2 identical over 13 bases. The CDR3 is made up of 14 amino acids. Losses at the gene ends were 10 bases for V and 4 bases for J; bases not matched to a gene: 5. Germline V gives CDR1 SGHRS, CDR2 YFSETQ. CDR3 DNA: TGCGCCTGCCGGACTAGCGGGAGTTACAATGAGCAGTTCTTC. It translates to CACRTSGSYNEQFF.